The 26 T cell receptor beta chains listed next were all sequenced from one sample in a study of glioma-infiltrating T cells after dendritic cell vaccination. Time point denoted: after dendritic cell vaccination, including at tumor progression/relapse. Measured with immunoSEQ multiplex PCR; TCRdb has only the in-frame clones, and not every one. The sample yields some 90,000 clones, around four fifths seen once. The input for sequencing was blood, taken after dendritic cell vaccination. These receptors were obtained from a human donor with glioblastoma.

The chain combines TRBV2 with TRBJ2-7; D is ambiguous. V lost 6 bases to trimming and J lost 1 base, with 10 bases between them. Germline V gene data show CDR1 as SNHLY and CDR2 as FYNNEI. CDR3 length: 13 residues. The CDR3 nucleotides read TGTGCCAGCAGGGCTACAGAGTCCTACGAGCAGTACTTC. Its translation is CASRATESYEQYF. The full variable domain, rest sourced from reference TRBV2 and TRBJ2-7, is EPEVTQTPSHQVTQMGQEVILRCVPISNHLYFYWYRQILGQKVEFLVSFYNNEISEKSEIFDDQFSVERPDGSNFTLKIRSTKLEDSAMYFCASRATESYEQYFGPGTRLTVT.

The chain couples TRBV6-1 to TRBJ1-1, with D unresolved. Per the germline V gene, CDR1 is MNHNS and CDR2 is SASEGT. V lost 2 bases and J 4 bases, leaving 8 bases between the germline ends. This CDR3 has 13 residues. DNA for the CDR3: TGTGCCAGCAGTGAACCGGTTTCCACTGAAGCTTTCTTT. Translated: CASSEPVSTEAFF.

The chain uses TRBV11-3 and TRBJ2-7; 8 bases are shared with TRBD1. V dropped 3 bases and J dropped 3; count of bases not matched to a gene: 1. This CDR3 spans 13 amino acids. Germline V gene sequence: CDR1 SGHNT, CDR2 YENEEA. DNA of the CDR3: TGTGCCAGCAGCTTTGGACAGGGCTACGAGCAGTACTTC. It translates to CASSFGQGYEQYF.

The V and J genes are TRBV6-5 and TRBJ2-3; tentative D call: TRBD2 (6 bases). The germline V gene has CDR1 MNHEY and CDR2 SVGAGI. Trimming stripped 6 bases from V and 0 bases from J, with 13 bases between. The CDR3 length is 15 residues. As DNA, the CDR3 is TGTGCCAGCAGCCACCTAGCGCCTAGCACAGATACGCAGTATTTT. Translation: CASSHLAPSTDTQYF.

This chain connects TRBV7-2 to TRBJ2-7; 15 nucleotides align to TRBD2. V lost 6 bases to trimming and J lost 6 bases; unmatched junction nucleotides: 9. Germline V gives CDR1 SGHTA, CDR2 FQGNSA. The CDR3 has 16 residues. The DNA of the CDR3 is TGTGCCAGCAGATTGGGACTAGCGGGGGGCCAGGGCGAGCAGTACTTC. It translates to CASRLGLAGGQGEQYF.

The chain joins TRBV6-1 to TRBJ2-7; 7 bases fit TRBD1. Trimming at V came to 5 bases and at J to 3 bases, leaving 10 bases not matched to a gene. The CDR3 totals 15 residues. CDR1 and CDR2 from the germline V gene are MNHNS and SASEGT. DNA of the CDR3: TGTGCCAGCAGTCCGAGAACAGGGGTCCGCTACGAGCAGTACGTC. Translated: CASSPRTGVRYEQYV.

V is TRBV18 and J is TRBJ2-1, with 7 bases matching TRBD1. This CDR3 has 15 amino acids. Germline trimming cut 3 bases from V and 3 bases from J; bases unmatched to any gene: 5. Germline V lookup: CDR1 KGHSH, CDR2 LQKENI. The CDR3 nucleotides are TGTGCCAGCTCACCCTCGACAGGGAACTACAATGAGCAGTTCTTC. It specifies CASSPSTGNYNEQFF.

V is TRBV18 and J is TRBJ1-1, with D hard to call. The ends were cut back, 3 bases at V and 4 bases at J, with 9 bases in the middle. The CDR3 sequence is 13 residues long. Germline CDR1 is KGHSH and CDR2 is LQKENI. In nucleotides, the CDR3 is TGTGCCAGCTCACCTCGGGAGGGCACTGAAGCTTTCTTT. Protein: CASSPREGTEAFF. The full variable domain, its missing parts supplied by reference TRBV18 and TRBJ1-1, is NAGVMQNPRHLVRRRGQEARLRCSPMKGHSHVYWYRQLPEEGLKFMVYLQKENIIDESGMPKERFSAEFPKEGPSILRIQQVVRGDSAAYFCASSPREGTEAFFGQGTRLTVV.

V usage is TRBV5-8 and J usage is TRBJ2-2, with D maybe TRBD2 (5 bases). CDR3 size: 19 residues. CDR1 and CDR2 (germline): SGHTS, YDEGEE. Trimming removed 0 bases at V and 0 bases at J, with 18 bases between. This chain's CDR3 is CASSLARGLGESNTGELFF. The DNA of the CDR3 is TGTGCCAGCAGCTTGGCCCGTGGTCTCGGGGAGTCGAACACCGGGGAGCTGTTTTTT.

The gene calls are TRBV2 and TRBJ2-1; 13 bases line up with TRBD2. The V gene's germline CDR1 is SNHLY and CDR2 FYNNEI. CDR3 length: 14 residues. V lost 11 bases, J lost 4 bases, and 5 bases stayed unmatched. CDR3 DNA sequence: TGTGCCCCGGGGACTAGCGGGAATTACAATGAGCAGTTCTTC. It codes for CAPGTSGNYNEQFF. Filled out from reference TRBV2 and TRBJ2-1, the complete variable domain reads EPEVTQTPSHQVTQMGQEVILRCVPISNHLYFYWYRQILGQKVEFLVSFYNNEISEKSEIFDDQFSVERPDGSNFTLKIRSTKLEDSAMYFCAPGTSGNYNEQFFGPGTRLTVL.

The V and J genes are TRBV2 and TRBJ2-5; 9 bases match TRBD1. CDR1 SNHLY and CDR2 FYNNEI come from the germline V gene. J lost 0 bases, V lost 6 bases, and 5 bases had no gene match. There are 15 residues in the CDR3. The CDR3 nucleotides read TGTGCCAGCAGGGCGGGACAGGGATACCAAGAGACCCAGTACTTC. It yields the protein CASRAGQGYQETQYF.

This rearrangement joins TRBV19 to TRBJ1-5; possibly TRBD1 for D (6 bases). Germline lookup yields CDR1 LNHDA and CDR2 SQIVND (reference sequence). V lost 4 bases and J lost 7, with 20 bases in between. The CDR3 is 16 residues long. CDR3 amino acids: CASSTVSTGQWQPQHF. The DNA for the CDR3 is TGTGCCAGTAGTACGGTATCGACAGGTCAGTGGCAGCCCCAGCATTTT.

V and J are TRBV18 and TRBJ1-1; 9 bases line up with TRBD1. V dropped 2 bases and J dropped 4; count of bases not matched to a gene: 5. The CDR3 is made up of 15 amino acids. Per germline, CDR1 KGHSH and CDR2 LQKENI. CDR3: CASSPGTGSATEAFF. In DNA, the CDR3 is TGTGCCAGCTCACCAGGGACAGGGTCGGCCACTGAAGCTTTCTTT.

The V call is TRBV5-1, the J call TRBJ2-3; TRBD2 agrees at 8 bases. CDR1 is SGHRS and CDR2 is YFSETQ in the germline V gene. After removal of 3 bases from V and 0 bases from J, the junction contained 9 bases not matched to a gene. The CDR3 has 17 residues. The CDR3 loop is CASSYSPSGPSTDTQYF. The DNA for the CDR3 is TGCGCCAGCAGCTACTCCCCTAGCGGGCCAAGCACAGATACGCAGTATTTT.

This clone was counted only a few times. The chain combines TRBV5-1 with TRBJ1-4; unclear D gene. Between the trimmed V and J ends, which lost 3 bases and 0 bases, there was a span of 18 bases. Germline V lookup: CDR1 SGHRS, CDR2 YFSETQ. The CDR3 contains 18 residues. The CDR3 loop is CASSSGILKLATNEKLFF. CDR3 coding DNA: TGCGCCAGCAGCTCCGGGATCCTCAAGTTAGCAACTAATGAAAAACTGTTTTTT.

In its sample, this clone was seen a few times. J is TRBJ2-1 and V is TRBV6-4, with TRBD1 as a possible D gene (6 bases). Germline CDR1 is MRHNA and CDR2 is SNTAGT. The V and J ends lost 0 bases and 6 bases respectively, with 12 bases between them. The length of the CDR3 is 15 residues. This CDR3 is CASSDSKGVSNEQFF. In nucleotides, the CDR3 is TGTGCCAGCAGTGACTCGAAGGGGGTAAGCAATGAGCAGTTCTTC.

CDR3 sequence reads: CASSPRTSGVPNEQFF. The DNA for the CDR3 is TGTGCCAGCAGCCCTAGGACTAGCGGGGTACCCAATGAGCAGTTCTTC. The J gene is TRBJ2-1, the V gene TRBV7-9; 12 bases align to TRBD2. The V gene end was trimmed by 5 bases and the J gene end by 6 bases; junction bases not matched to a gene: 8. Germline CDR1 reads SEHNR; CDR2 reads FQNEAQ (reference sequence). There are 16 residues in the CDR3.

The CDR3 is CASSLAALAPYNEQFF. DNA for the CDR3: TGTGCCAGCAGCTTAGCGGCGCTAGCGCCGTACAATGAGCAGTTCTTC. This chain uses TRBV7-2 with TRBJ2-1; D is perhaps TRBD2 (6 bases). This CDR3 is built from 16 residues. The V gene's germline CDR1 is SGHTA and CDR2 FQGNSA. V was cut by 0 bases and J by 4 bases, with 13 bases left in between.

The DNA for the CDR3 is TGTGCCAGCAGTTTCAACGGACAAAACTACGAGCAGTACTTC. Translating it yields CASSFNGQNYEQYF. J is TRBJ2-7 and V is TRBV27; the D gene is possibly TRBD1 (5 bases). V was cut by 3 bases and J by 3 bases, with 12 bases left in between. CDR1 is MNHEY, CDR2 SMNVEV, per germline (reference sequence). The CDR3 contains 14 residues.

The sample holds a few counts of this clone. The chain joins TRBV2 to TRBJ2-3, with 10 bases aligning to TRBD2. V lost 1 base, J lost 5 bases, and 6 bases stayed unmatched. This CDR3 is built from 16 residues. Germline lookup yields CDR1 SNHLY and CDR2 FYNNEI. CDR3 sequence (DNA): TGTGCCAGCAGTGAAGGTTTAGCGGGGGGCATAGATACGCAGTATTTT. This translates into CASSEGLAGGIDTQYF.

This clone has only a few counts. The chain employs TRBV5-5 and TRBJ1-4, with D maybe TRBD1 (6 bases). V gave up 0 bases and J gave up 7 bases, with 10 bases separating them. The CDR3 sequence is 14 residues long. Germline CDR1 is SGHKS and CDR2 is YYEKEE (reference sequence). This CDR3 reads CASSLGTEGEKLFF. The CDR3 region has the DNA TGTGCCAGCAGCTTGGGGACAGAGGGTGAAAAACTGTTTTTT. The entire variable domain, with the rest obtained from reference TRBV5-5 and TRBJ1-4, is as follows: DAGVTQSPTHLIKTRGQQVTLRCSPISGHKSVSWYQQVLGQGPQFIFQYYEKEERGRGNFPDRFSARQFPNYSSELNVNALLLGDSALYLCASSLGTEGEKLFFGSGTQLSVL.

The chain links TRBV19 to TRBJ1-2, with D possibly being TRBD1 (5 bases). The ends were cut back, 3 bases at V and 4 bases at J, with 18 bases in the middle. The CDR3 is made up of 16 amino acids. Germline V gene sequence: CDR1 LNHDA, CDR2 SQIVND (reference sequence). The CDR3 reads CASSIPTAARVYGYTF. The CDR3 nucleotides read TGTGCCAGTAGTATCCCTACGGCCGCCAGGGTCTATGGCTACACCTTC.

V is TRBV19 and J is TRBJ1-2, with D tentatively TRBD1 (5 bases). Trimming cost V 7 bases and J 6 bases, with 15 bases left between them. There are 13 residues in the CDR3. Germline CDR1 is LNHDA and CDR2 is SQIVND (reference sequence). The DNA of the CDR3 is TGTGCCAGTACCATCAGGGAAAATAATGGCTACACCTTC. It encodes CASTIRENNGYTF.

The chain links TRBV9 to TRBJ2-1; 7 bases agree with TRBD2. This CDR3 region has 16 residues. Losses at the gene ends were 0 bases for V and 9 bases for J; bases not matched to a gene: 12. The germline V gene has CDR1 SGDLS and CDR2 YYNGEE. The CDR3: CASSVATGGRSGEQFF. The CDR3 DNA follows: TGTGCCAGCAGCGTAGCTACTGGCGGGAGATCTGGTGAGCAGTTCTTC. Supplemented by reference TRBV9 and TRBJ2-1, the full variable domain reads DSGVTQTPKHLITATGQRVTLRCSPRSGDLSVYWYQQSLDQGLQFLIQYYNGEERAKGNILERFSAQQFPDLHSELNLSSLELGDSALYFCASSVATGGRSGEQFFGPGTRLTVL.

The V and J genes are TRBV5-8 and TRBJ2-7; tentatively, D is TRBD2 (6 bases). The CDR3 extends over 16 amino acids. Trimming removed 6 bases from V and 0 bases from J, with 19 bases in between. The V gene's germline CDR1 is SGHTS and CDR2 YDEGEE. The CDR3 sequence: CASTLGAGPSSYEQYV. DNA of the CDR3: TGTGCCAGCACCCTGGGAGCGGGCCCGAGCTCCTACGAGCAGTACGTC.

The chain couples TRBV2 to TRBJ2-1, with 12 bases identical to TRBD2. Per the germline V gene, CDR1 is SNHLY and CDR2 is FYNNEI. Germline trimming cut 6 bases from V and 5 bases from J; bases unmatched to any gene: 14. The CDR3 is made up of 18 amino acids. For the CDR3, the DNA is TGTGCCAGCAGCCCAACTAGCGGGAGGTGGAGGGTGGACAATGAGCAGTTCTTC. This sequence encodes CASSPTSGRWRVDNEQFF.